Below, one TCR beta chain is given with its context. V was shortened by 3 bases and J by 0 bases, with 6 bases between the two germline ends. CDR1 and CDR2 (germline): SNHLY, FYNNEI. This CDR3 is built from 14 residues. This specimen comes from a study of CD8 T cells in Susac syndrome. RNA amounts of about 0.5 to 1 ug underwent reverse transcription with random hexamers. Amplification of TCR beta CDR3 used immunoSEQ multiplex PCR across 54 Vbeta and 13 Jbeta. TCRdb re-analysed the immunoSEQ multiplex PCR reads in MiXCR, keeping a single row per CDR3 protein. The sample has about 160,000 distinct CDR3 sequences, around 93% seen once. Sequencing of TCR beta covered CD8+ and CD4+ T cells obtained from blood. Matched for age and sex, the controls were healthy donors. In contrast to the negatively isolated CD8+ and CD4+ T cells, TEMRA cells were FACS-enriched.

The sequence came from a human donor in good health. Sequences were obtained from CD4+ T cells from PBMCs. The chain uses TRBV2 and TRBJ1-5; D might be TRBD1 (5 bases). In nucleotides, the CDR3 is TGTGCCAGCAGTGAGGGGCATAGCAATCAGCCCCAGCATTTT. Amino acid sequence: CASSEGHSNQPQHF.